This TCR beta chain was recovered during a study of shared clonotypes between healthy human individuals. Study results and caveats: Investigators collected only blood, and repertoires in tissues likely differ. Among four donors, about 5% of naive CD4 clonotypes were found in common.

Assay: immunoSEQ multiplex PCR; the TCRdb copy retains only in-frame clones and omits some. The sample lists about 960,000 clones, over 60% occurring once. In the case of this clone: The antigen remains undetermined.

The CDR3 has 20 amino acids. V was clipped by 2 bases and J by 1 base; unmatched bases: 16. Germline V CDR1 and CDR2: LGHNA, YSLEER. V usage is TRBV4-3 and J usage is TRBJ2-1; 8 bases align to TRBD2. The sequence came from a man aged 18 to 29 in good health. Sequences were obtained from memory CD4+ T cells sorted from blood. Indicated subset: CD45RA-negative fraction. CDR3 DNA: TGCGCCAGCAGCCAAAGCTTTCGAGCGGGAGAGGGCGGGTCCTACAATGAGCAGTTCTTC. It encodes CASSQSFRAGEGGSYNEQFF.